This is a list of T cell receptor beta chains from one sample in a study of blood T cell repertoires in COVID-19. Sequencing used immunoSEQ multiplex PCR; TCRdb keeps in-frame clones, though not all of them. Among approximately 290,000 clones listed, approximately 89% were seen once. The sample taken for sequencing was peripheral blood. These receptor sequences come from a woman aged 55 to 70 with acute or convalescent COVID-19. Each CDR3 is given with its conserved first and last residue. Fields, in order: J gene, clone size, D gene, V gene, CDR3 protein, CDR3 DNA. A D gene is named only where the DNA matches it firmly. The listing skips clone size in some rows; elsewhere it reads once, few, many or a size class.

J: TRBJ2-1; size: .; D: TRBD1; V: TRBV27; CDR3: CATLGGQGAGEQFF; DNA: TGTGCCACCCTAGGCGGACAGGGGGCTGGTGAGCAGTTCTTC
J: TRBJ2-2; size: .; D: .; V: TRBV6-5; CDR3: CASSTRGANTGELFF; DNA: TGTGCCAGCAGTACACGGGGGGCCAACACCGGGGAGCTGTTTTTT
J: TRBJ2-7; size: .; D: .; V: TRBV7-2; CDR3: CASSQYPGAYEQYF; DNA: TGTGCCAGCAGCCAGTATCCGGGGGCCTACGAGCAGTACTTC
J: TRBJ1-1; size: .; D: .; V: TRBV2; CDR3: CASSVEGLNTEAFF; DNA: TGTGCCAGCAGCGTGGAGGGACTGAACACTGAAGCTTTCTTT
J: TRBJ1-2; size: .; D: TRBD1; V: TRBV7-3; CDR3: CASSLSGTGYGYTF; DNA: TGTGCCAGCAGCCTCTCCGGGACAGGTTATGGCTACACCTTC
J: TRBJ2-7; size: once; D: TRBD2; V: TRBV11-2; CDR3: CASSLLAGAYEQYF; DNA: TGTGCCAGCAGCTTACTAGCGGGGGCCTACGAGCAGTACTTC
J: TRBJ2-3; size: .; D: .; V: TRBV27; CDR3: CASSLIPPDTQYF; DNA: TGTGCCAGCAGCCTTATCCCCCCAGATACGCAGTATTTT
J: TRBJ2-7; size: .; D: .; V: TRBV15; CDR3: CATSREAGTSYEQYF; DNA: TGTGCCACCAGCAGAGAAGCGGGTACCTCCTACGAGCAGTACTTC
J: TRBJ2-2; size: .; D: TRBD1; V: TRBV5-4; CDR3: CASSLRRGYTGELFF; DNA: TGTGCCAGCAGCTTGCGCAGGGGGTACACCGGGGAGCTGTTTTTT
J: TRBJ2-7; size: .; D: .; V: TRBV6-5; CDR3: CASRDTHRDSYEQYF; DNA: TGTGCCAGCAGGGACACCCACAGGGACTCCTACGAGCAGTACTTC
J: TRBJ2-7; size: .; D: .; V: TRBV5-1; CDR3: CASRETGSEQYF; DNA: TGCGCCAGCAGAGAAACAGGGTCCGAGCAGTACTTC
J: TRBJ1-3; size: .; D: .; V: TRBV4-1; CDR3: CASSQGPAAGPRNTIYF; DNA: TGCGCCAGCAGCCAAGGTCCGGCGGCAGGGCCCCGAAACACCATATATTTT
J: TRBJ1-1; size: .; D: .; V: TRBV14; CDR3: CASSPGSVYTEAFF; DNA: TGTGCCAGCAGCCCAGGCTCGGTGTACACTGAAGCTTTCTTT
J: TRBJ1-4; size: .; D: .; V: TRBV4-1; CDR3: CASKPTAANEKLFF; DNA: TGCGCCAGCAAACCGACAGCCGCTAATGAAAAACTGTTTTTT
J: TRBJ2-3; size: .; D: TRBD2; V: TRBV5-1; CDR3: CASSPTGLAGFTDTQYF; DNA: TGCGCCAGCAGCCCTACAGGGCTAGCGGGGTTCACAGATACGCAGTATTTT
J: TRBJ1-2; size: .; D: .; V: TRBV2; CDR3: CASSQQTTGGTF; DNA: TGTGCCAGCAGCCAACAAACAACGGGCGGGACCTTC
J: TRBJ1-6; size: once; D: .; V: TRBV28; CDR3: CASSAAVPLHF; DNA: TGTGCCAGCAGTGCTGCAGTACCCCTCCACTTT
J: TRBJ1-1; size: .; D: .; V: TRBV2; CDR3: CASSVPGLQNTEAFF; DNA: TGTGCCAGCAGTGTCCCGGGACTCCAGAACACTGAAGCTTTCTTT
J: TRBJ1-2; size: .; D: .; V: TRBV15; CDR3: CATSSPPTRVRGYTF; DNA: TGTGCCACCAGCAGTCCACCCACCCGAGTGAGGGGCTACACCTTC
J: TRBJ1-5; size: .; D: .; V: TRBV4-3; CDR3: CASSQDLRGGNQPQHF; DNA: TGCGCCAGCAGCCAAGATCTCCGCGGGGGAAATCAGCCCCAGCATTTT
J: TRBJ2-5; size: .; D: .; V: TRBV11-3; CDR3: CASSLDSGRQETQYF; DNA: TGTGCCAGCAGCTTAGATTCAGGGCGCCAAGAGACCCAGTACTTC
J: TRBJ2-2; size: .; D: .; V: TRBV7-3; CDR3: CASSPDRNTGELFF; DNA: TGTGCCAGCAGCCCCGATAGGAACACCGGGGAGCTGTTTTTT
J: TRBJ1-1; size: .; D: TRBD1; V: TRBV7-9; CDR3: CASSPWTGGNTEAFF; DNA: TGTGCCAGCAGCCCTTGGACAGGTGGGAACACTGAAGCTTTCTTT
J: TRBJ1-2; size: few; D: TRBD1; V: TRBV7-2; CDR3: CASSLNSPGTGGRGYTF; DNA: TGTGCCAGCAGCTTGAACAGCCCCGGGACAGGGGGCAGAGGCTACACCTTC
J: TRBJ1-1; size: .; D: TRBD1; V: TRBV3-1/TRBV3-2; CDR3: CASSQERQGLWTEAFF; DNA: TGTGCCAGCAGCCAGGAAAGACAGGGGTTGTGGACTGAAGCTTTCTTT
J: TRBJ2-3; size: .; D: .; V: TRBV7-2; CDR3: CASSLVGGTADTQYF; DNA: TGTGCCAGCAGCTTAGTAGGAGGGACTGCAGATACGCAGTATTTT
J: TRBJ1-3; size: .; D: .; V: TRBV11-2; CDR3: CASSLVGAYSGNTIYF; DNA: TGTGCCAGCAGCCTAGTAGGGGCTTACTCTGGAAACACCATATATTTT
J: TRBJ2-1; size: .; D: .; V: TRBV19; CDR3: CASTPVGGSGNEQFF; DNA: TGTGCCAGTACCCCCGTTGGGGGGAGTGGGAATGAGCAGTTCTTC